The next 12 T cell receptor beta chains were all read from a single sample in a study of blood T cells in healthy people across ages. The second PCR ran roughly 7 to 12 cycles with a sample-barcoded 5' primer and J-beta primers. One entry per CDR3 protein, called by TCRdb with MiXCR from the 5' RACE reads. The sample lists hundreds of thousands of distinct CDR3 sequences; approximately 47% were seen once. The sample comprised blood. The origin of the receptors is a man aged 55 to 70 in good health.

V is TRBV9 and J is TRBJ2-5; TRBD1 is a possible D gene (6 bases). The germline V and J ends were trimmed by 3 bases and 0 bases, with 9 bases remaining between them. Germline V gene sequence: CDR1 SGDLS, CDR2 YYNGEE. The CDR3 consists of 14 residues. The CDR3 sequence: CASSADRNQETQYF. The CDR3, as DNA: TGTGCCAGCAGCGCAGACAGGAACCAAGAGACCCAGTACTTC.

The genes are TRBV7-3 and TRBJ2-6; the match to TRBD1 covers 8 bases. With V trimmed by 5 bases and J by 3 bases, 6 bases remained unmatched. The CDR3 spans 16 residues. Germline CDR1 reads SGHTA; CDR2 reads FQGTGA. As DNA, the CDR3 is TGTGCCAGCAGCGTCAGGGGGCGAAATGGGGCCAACGTCCTGACTTTC. This gives the protein CASSVRGRNGANVLTF. Complete variable domain (other parts from reference TRBV7-3 and TRBJ2-6): GAGVSQTPSNKVTEKGKYVELRCDPISGHTALYWYRQSLGQGPEFLIYFQGTGAADDSGLPNDRFFAVRPEGSVSTLKIQRTERGDSAVYLCASSVRGRNGANVLTFGAGSRLTVL.

This sequence joins TRBV18 and TRBJ1-1; D not resolved. This CDR3 has 15 amino acids. Germline-derived CDR1 and CDR2 are KGHSH and LQKENI. Trimming took off 4 bases at V and 0 bases at J, with 12 bases between the two ends. The CDR3 DNA sequence: TGTGCCAGCTCACAAACCCGGGAAATGAACACTGAAGCTTTCTTT. Translating it yields CASSQTREMNTEAFF.

This clonotype was seen many times. This sequence joins TRBV5-1 and TRBJ2-1; 8 bases are a match to TRBD2. With V trimmed by 0 bases and J by 10 bases, 9 bases remained unmatched. The CDR3 has 15 amino acids. Germline V gene sequence: CDR1 SGHRS, CDR2 YFSETQ. The chain's CDR3 is CASSLAGDGGGEQFF. CDR3 coding DNA: TGCGCCAGCAGCTTGGCTGGTGACGGGGGGGGAGAGCAGTTCTTC.

The chain recombines TRBV5-5 with TRBJ1-2, with D perhaps TRBD1 (6 bases). CDR3 size: 15 residues. With 1 base removed from V and 5 bases from J, the gap between germline ends came to 15 bases. CDR1 and CDR2 from the germline V gene are SGHKS and YYEKEE (reference sequence). CDR3 loop: CASSLQVMGTYGYTF. Written as DNA, the CDR3 is TGTGCCAGCAGCTTGCAGGTTATGGGGACATATGGCTACACCTTC.

The J gene is TRBJ2-5, the V gene TRBV14; 7 bases align to TRBD2. Germline V gene lookup returns CDR1 SGHDN and CDR2 FVKESK. J was trimmed by 4 bases and V by 4 bases; bases with no gene match: 3. The CDR3 loop spans 13 amino acids. The CDR3 loop reads CASSPGLLETQYF. The CDR3 nucleotides are TGTGCCAGCAGCCCGGGACTACTAGAGACCCAGTACTTC.

The chain joins TRBV5-1 to TRBJ1-2, with 7 bases matching TRBD1. CDR3 length equals 11 residues. From germline, CDR1 is SGHRS and CDR2 YFSETQ. Unmatched junction bases numbered 2, after V lost 6 bases and J lost 6 bases. CDR3 nucleotides: TGCGCCAGCACCGACAGGGATGGCTACACCTTC. Translating gives CASTDRDGYTF.

The chain recombines TRBV10-3 with TRBJ2-7, with D unresolved. The CDR3 totals 12 residues. V was trimmed by 2 bases and J by 3 bases, leaving 5 bases between them. CDR1 is ENHRY and CDR2 is SYGVKD in the germline V gene. The DNA for the CDR3 is TGTGCCATCAGTGAGGATGACTACGAGCAGTACTTC. Protein sequence: CAISEDDYEQYF.

The chain is built from TRBV20-1 and TRBJ1-4, with a tentative D call TRBD1 (6 bases). V lost 5 bases and J lost 8, with 15 bases in between. From germline, CDR1 is DFQATT and CDR2 SNEGSKA (reference sequence). This CDR3 has 13 residues. CDR3 DNA sequence: TGCAGTGCTCTGGGGGCGAGGGAGGAAAAACTGTTTTTT. Encoded protein: CSALGAREEKLFF.

This chain joins TRBV20-1 and TRBJ2-5; the match to TRBD1 covers 11 bases. The end of the DNA is better explained by TRBJ2-7, so the J call may be wrong. CDR3 length: 15 residues. Germline CDR1 reads DFQATT; CDR2 reads SNEGSKA (reference sequence). The CDR3 spells CSARALDRGLYEQYF. In DNA form, the CDR3 reads TGCAGTGCTAGAGCTTTGGACAGGGGGCTCTACGAGCAGTACTTC.

This clonotype came up a few times. The CDR3 protein is CSARWGLGRETQYF. The DNA of the CDR3 is TGCAGTGCTAGGTGGGGGCTAGGGCGGGAGACCCAGTACTTC. The chain has TRBV20-1 and TRBJ2-5, with a weak D call TRBD1 (6 bases). The CDR3 contains 14 residues. V lost 3 bases and J lost 5, with 16 bases in between. CDR1 DFQATT and CDR2 SNEGSKA come from the germline V gene (reference sequence).

About this clonotype: At one boundary the junction diverges from the germline segment, which might be a read error. The chain couples TRBV12-3 or TRBV12-4 to TRBJ2-1; 8 nucleotides line up with TRBD1. The CDR3 is made up of 15 amino acids. The CDR3 region is CVSSKDRGVYNEQFF. CDR3 nucleotide sequence: TGTGTCAGCAGTAAAGACAGGGGAGTCTACAATGAGCAGTTCTTC.